This T cell receptor (beta chain) was captured by sequencing in a study of blood T cells in healthy people across ages. For the study at large: In model experiments, template switching was able to capture about one barcoded beta molecule for every two T cells that were present. Study-level findings and limits: As age increased, TCR beta diversity per million T cells fell in a roughly linear fashion.

Using a J-beta primer mix together with a sample-barcoded 5' primer, a second PCR was run for about 6 to 11 cycles. Each TCR beta cDNA got a 12-nucleotide random molecular identifier. TCRdb analysed the 5' RACE reads with MiXCR anew, one entry per CDR3 protein. The sample lists some 1.4 million distinct CDR3 sequences; about 40% were seen once. The V and J ends lost 0 bases and 1 base respectively, with 13 bases between them. In germline, CDR1 is SGHRS, CDR2 YFSETQ. This CDR3 spans 16 amino acids. Concerning this clonotype: Its specificity is unknown.

Drawing of peripheral blood yielded 7.5 to 10 milliliters from each donor. Sequencing was performed on blood. The chain is built from TRBV5-1 and TRBJ1-2, with D possibly matching TRBD1 (6 bases). The sequence came from a woman between 18 and 30 years old in good health. The CDR3 DNA reads as TGCGCCAGCAGCTTGGAGGGACAAGTACATAACTATGGCTACACCTTC. It yields the protein CASSLEGQVHNYGYTF. The whole variable domain, remainder taken from reference TRBV5-1 and TRBJ1-2, is KAGVTQTPRYLIKTRGQQVTLSCSPISGHRSVSWYQQTPGQGLQFLFEYFSETQRNKGNFPGRFSGRQFSNSRSEMNVSTLELGDSALYLCASSLEGQVHNYGYTFGSGTRLTVV.